The present T cell receptor (beta chain) was sequenced within a study of blood T cells in healthy people across ages. V lost 0 bases to trimming and J lost 0 bases, with 8 bases between them. Germline CDR1 LGHNA, CDR2 YSLEER. This CDR3 is built from 15 residues. For the second PCR, which ran for 7 to 11 cycles, a sample-barcoded 5' primer and a J-beta primer mix were used. MiXCR was run by TCRdb on the 5' RACE reads, yielding one entry per CDR3 protein. Of around 650,000 distinct CDR3 sequences in the sample, 40% to 50% are singletons; the top ten hold 25% to 35%. There were healthy Caucasian individuals from Russia, aged about 6 to 100, serving as donors. Every donor provided around 9.5 milliliters of peripheral blood.

The chain uses TRBV4-3 and TRBJ1-1; no definite D call. Material for sequencing was blood. The TCR was taken from a man at least 80 years old in good health. The CDR3 sequence is CASSQEFGVNTEAFF. DNA for the CDR3: TGCGCCAGCAGCCAAGAATTTGGGGTGAACACTGAAGCTTTCTTT.